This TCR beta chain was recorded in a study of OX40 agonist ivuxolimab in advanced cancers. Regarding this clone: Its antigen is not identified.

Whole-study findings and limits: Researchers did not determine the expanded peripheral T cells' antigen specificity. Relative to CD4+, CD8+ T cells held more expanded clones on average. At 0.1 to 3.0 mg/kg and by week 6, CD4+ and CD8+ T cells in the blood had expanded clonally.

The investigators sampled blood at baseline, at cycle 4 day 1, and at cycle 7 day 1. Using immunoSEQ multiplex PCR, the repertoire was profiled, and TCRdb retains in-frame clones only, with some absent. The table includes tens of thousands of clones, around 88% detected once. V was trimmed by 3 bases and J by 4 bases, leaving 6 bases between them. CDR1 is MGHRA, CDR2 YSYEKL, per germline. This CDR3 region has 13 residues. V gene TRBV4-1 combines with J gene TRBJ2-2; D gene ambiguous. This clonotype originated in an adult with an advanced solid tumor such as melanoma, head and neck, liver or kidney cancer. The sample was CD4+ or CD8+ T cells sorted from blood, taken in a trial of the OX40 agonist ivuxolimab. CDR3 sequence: CASSQGTTGELFF. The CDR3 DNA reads TGCGCCAGCAGCCAGGGTACCACCGGGGAGCTGTTTTTT.